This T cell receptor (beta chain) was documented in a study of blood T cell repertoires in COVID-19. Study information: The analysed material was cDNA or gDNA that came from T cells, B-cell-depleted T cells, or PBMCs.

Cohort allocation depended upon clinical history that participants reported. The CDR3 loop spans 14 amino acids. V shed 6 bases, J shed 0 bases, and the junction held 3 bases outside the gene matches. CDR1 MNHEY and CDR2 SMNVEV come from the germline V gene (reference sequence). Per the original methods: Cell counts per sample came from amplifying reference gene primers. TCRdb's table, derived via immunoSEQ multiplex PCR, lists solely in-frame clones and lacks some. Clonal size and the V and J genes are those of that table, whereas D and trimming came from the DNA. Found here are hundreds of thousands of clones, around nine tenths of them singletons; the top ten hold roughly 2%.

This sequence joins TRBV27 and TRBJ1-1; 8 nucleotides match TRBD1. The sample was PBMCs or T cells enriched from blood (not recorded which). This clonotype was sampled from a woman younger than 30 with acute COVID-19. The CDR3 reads CASSRGQVNTEAFF. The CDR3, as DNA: TGTGCCAGCAGCCGGGGACAGGTGAACACTGAAGCTTTCTTT.